This TCR beta chain is drawn from a study of shared clonotypes between healthy human individuals. Selected positively for CCR7 and CD45RO-negative, naive CD8 cells excluded terminally differentiated effector memory CD45RA+ cells. Germline V lookup: CDR1 WSHSY, CDR2 SAAADI. The V end was cut by 2 bases, the J end by 4 bases, with 6 bases between. This CDR3 is 14 amino acids long. Profiling relied on immunoSEQ multiplex PCR, and the TCRdb table lists in-frame clones only, not all of them. The data show some 2.1 million clones, with roughly 94% seen just once and more than 0.95% held by the top ten. This sequence joins TRBV10-2 and TRBJ1-6; D not certain. The sample consisted of naive CD8+ T cells sorted from blood. This receptor was identified in a man aged 18 to 35 in good health. As DNA, the CDR3 is TGCGCCAGCAGTGAGGGAGTTTATAATTCACCCCTCCACTTT. Translation gives CASSEGVYNSPLHF.